A single sample gave rise to the 3 T cell receptor beta chains below, sequenced in a study of radiotherapy plus CTLA-4 blockade in lung cancer. Clones were read by immunoSEQ multiplex PCR, and TCRdb kept only the in-frame ones, dropping some. This repertoire shows about 59,000 clones, approximately 82% found once; its top ten account for 5% to 6.5%. The specimen comprised peripheral blood, sampled from a patient treated with radiotherapy plus ipilimumab. These receptors came from a human donor with non-small cell lung cancer whose response to radiotherapy plus ipilimumab could not be evaluated.

This rearrangement joins TRBV11-2 to TRBJ2-2, with D possibly being TRBD1 (6 bases). This CDR3 contains 15 residues. The germline V gene encodes CDR1 SGHAT and CDR2 FQNNGV. Trimming cost V 4 bases and J 5 bases, with 14 bases left between them. DNA of the CDR3: TGTGCCAGCAGCTCAGTGGGGGCGAGGACCGGGGAGCTGTTTTTT. Its translation is CASSSVGARTGELFF.

The V gene is TRBV9, the J gene TRBJ2-1, with 8 bases that match TRBD2. CDR1 is SGDLS and CDR2 is YYNGEE in the germline V gene. This CDR3 has 17 amino acids. The J segment lost 5 bases and the V segment lost 5 bases, leaving 15 bases of the junction unmatched. Written as DNA, the CDR3 is TGTGCCAGCAGGAGGGGCACCGCGGGACTAGAAAACAATGAGCAGTTCTTC. Translating gives CASRRGTAGLENNEQFF.

The rearrangement joins TRBV7-2 to TRBJ2-7; tentatively, D is TRBD1 (7 bases). The CDR3 contains 16 residues. V was shortened by 2 bases and J by 2 bases, with 16 bases between the two germline ends. The V gene's germline CDR1 is SGHTA and CDR2 FQGNSA. CDR3 bases: TGTGCCAGCAGCTTACAGGGGGGAACAGGGGCCTACGAGCAGTACTTC. It specifies CASSLQGGTGAYEQYF.